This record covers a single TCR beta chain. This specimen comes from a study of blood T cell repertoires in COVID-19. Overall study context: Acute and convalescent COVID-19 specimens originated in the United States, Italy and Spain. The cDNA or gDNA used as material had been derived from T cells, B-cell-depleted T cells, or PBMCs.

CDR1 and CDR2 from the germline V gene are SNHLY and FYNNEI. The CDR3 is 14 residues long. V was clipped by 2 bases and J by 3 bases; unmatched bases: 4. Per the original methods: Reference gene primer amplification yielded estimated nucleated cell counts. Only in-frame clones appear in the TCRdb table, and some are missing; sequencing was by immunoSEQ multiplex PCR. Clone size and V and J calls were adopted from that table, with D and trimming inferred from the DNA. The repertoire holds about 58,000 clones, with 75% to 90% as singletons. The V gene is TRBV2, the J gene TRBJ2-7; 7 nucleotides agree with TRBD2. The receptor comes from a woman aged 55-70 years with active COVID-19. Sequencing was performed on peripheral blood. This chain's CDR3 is CASSENAGDYEQYF. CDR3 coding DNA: TGTGCCAGCAGTGAAAACGCGGGGGACTACGAGCAGTACTTC.